This TCR beta chain is drawn from a study of shared clonotypes between healthy human individuals. Findings and caveats of the study: In general, naive subsets displayed greater estimated richness than memory subsets did. Relative to their counterparts shared across all four donors, non-shared clonotypes exhibited diminished generation probabilities. Clonotype sharing among donors likely depends on sequencing depth. Among four donors, around 5% of naive CD4 clonotypes were found in common.

V lost 4 bases, J lost 6 bases, and 16 bases lay in between. The CDR3 runs 15 residues. The germline V gene encodes CDR1 LNHDA and CDR2 SQIVND (reference sequence). Here immunoSEQ multiplex PCR was the method, and the copy in TCRdb shows in-frame clones only, minus some. The sample lists millions of clones, around 96% occurring once. Naivety among CD8 cells was defined by CD45RO negativity and positive CCR7 selection, thereby excluding terminally differentiated effector memory CD45RA+ cells. Concerning this clone itself: What it binds is not known.

The chain links TRBV19 to TRBJ1-5; D call uncertain. The sequence was collected from a man aged 18 to 29 in good health. Specimen: naive CD8+ T cells sorted from blood. The CDR3, as DNA: TGTGCCAGTAGTACCCCATGGGAATCGGGTCAGCCCCAGCATTTT. Protein sequence: CASSTPWESGQPQHF.